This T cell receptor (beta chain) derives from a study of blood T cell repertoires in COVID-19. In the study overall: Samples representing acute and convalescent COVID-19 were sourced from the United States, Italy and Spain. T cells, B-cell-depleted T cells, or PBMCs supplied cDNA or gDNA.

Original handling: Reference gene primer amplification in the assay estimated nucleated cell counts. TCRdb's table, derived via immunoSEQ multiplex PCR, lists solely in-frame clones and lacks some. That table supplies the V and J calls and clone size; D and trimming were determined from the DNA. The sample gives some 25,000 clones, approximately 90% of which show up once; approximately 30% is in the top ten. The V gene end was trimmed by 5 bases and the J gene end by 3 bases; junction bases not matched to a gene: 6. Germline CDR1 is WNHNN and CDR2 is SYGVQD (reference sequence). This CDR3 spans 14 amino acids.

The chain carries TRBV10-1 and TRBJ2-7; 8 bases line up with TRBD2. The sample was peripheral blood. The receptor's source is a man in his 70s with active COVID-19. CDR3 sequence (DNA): TGCGCCAGCAGTACAGCGGGGGCTCACTACGAGCAGTACTTC. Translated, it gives CASSTAGAHYEQYF.